Listed below are T cell receptor beta chains from one sample, sequenced in a study of T cells in Graves' hyperthyroidism and ophthalmopathy. Each CDR3 protein is one row after TCRdb ran MiXCR on the multiplex PCR reads. The profile shows 500,000 to 600,000 distinct CDR3 sequences, around 45% of them singletons. The sample taken for sequencing was peripheral blood or thyroid tissue (not recorded which). Every receptor here comes from a woman younger than 30 with Graves' hyperthyroidism. Both conserved end residues are part of each CDR3.

v_gene	j_gene	CDR3aa
TRBV2	TRBJ1-6	CASSERQGYRSPLHF
TRBV2	TRBJ1-2	CASSENTGIFNGYTF
TRBV27	TRBJ2-7	CASSPSGQGFMTYEQYF
TRBV5-1	TRBJ1-1	CASSPTGPEAFF
TRBV2	TRBJ1-4	CASSEREGEKLFF
TRBV12-3/TRBV12-4	TRBJ1-6	CASSRVTYNSPLHF
TRBV7-2	TRBJ2-6	CASSLQTGVNTEAF
TRBV2	TRBJ2-2	CASSDSGRAHTGELSW
TRBV4-1	TRBJ2-7	CASSVQGLAGGRVEYEQYF
TRBV7-2	TRBJ1-1	CASSLYTEMNTEAFF
TRBV2	TRBJ2-7	CASSGGGSGRRF
TRBV28	TRBJ1-1	CASSLLTALTEAFF
TRBV7-3	TRBJ2-5	CASSLLGLAGGPMETQYF
TRBV2	TRBJ1-5	CASSWRLASNQPQHF
TRBV11-2	TRBJ2-2	CAANPGTGTGELFF
TRBV20-1	TRBJ1-5	CSARELRGSNQPQHF
TRBV4-3	TRBJ2-5	CASSQEGQGGGETQYF
TRBV9	TRBJ2-3	CASSPVLTDTQYF
TRBV20-1	TRBJ2-7	CSARDLVENEQYF
TRBV9	TRBJ1-2	CASSPRLGGYTF
TRBV6-2/TRBV6-3	TRBJ1-2	CASRLTGASYGGYTF
TRBV7-9	TRBJ2-3	CASRPLAGEADTQYF
TRBV9	TRBJ1-4	CASSAAAGTNEKLFF
TRBV18	TRBJ1-2	CASSPDADTLTGYTF
TRBV20-1	TRBJ2-7	CSASRDSPYEQYF
TRBV10-3	TRBJ1-2	CAIRDSSYGYTF
TRBV7-6	TRBJ2-7	CAYASGSSYEQYF
TRBV2	TRBJ2-7	CASTRTSVTYEQYF
TRBV20-1	TRBJ2-6	CSARDREGMGSGANVLTF
TRBV4-3	TRBJ1-6	CASSQGQGADNSPLHF
TRBV6-5	TRBJ1-4	CASSYSGFQGLKEKLFF
TRBV20-1	TRBJ2-1	CSAQPWGNGNEQFF
TRBV4-1	TRBJ2-7	CASSLSRDLNYEQYF
TRBV5-5	TRBJ2-5	CASSLGQGHVKTQYF
TRBV9	TRBJ2-7	CASSVTTNSYEQYF
TRBV4-2	TRBJ2-2	CASSPNREDHTGELFF